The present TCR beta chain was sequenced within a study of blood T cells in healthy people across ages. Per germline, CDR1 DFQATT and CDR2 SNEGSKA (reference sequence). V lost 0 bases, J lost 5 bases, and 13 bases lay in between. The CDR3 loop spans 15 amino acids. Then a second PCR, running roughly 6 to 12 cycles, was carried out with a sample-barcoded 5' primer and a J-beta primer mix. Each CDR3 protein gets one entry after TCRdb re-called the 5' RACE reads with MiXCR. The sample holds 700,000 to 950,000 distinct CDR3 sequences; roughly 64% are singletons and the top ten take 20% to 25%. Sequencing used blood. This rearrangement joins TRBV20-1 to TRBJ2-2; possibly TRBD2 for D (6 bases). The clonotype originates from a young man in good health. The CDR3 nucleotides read TGCAGTGCTAGAGACGGGGGTGTTCCAACCGGGGAGCTGTTTTTT. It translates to CSARDGGVPTGELFF.